The 26 T cell receptor beta chains presented below share a single source sample, sequenced in a study of Ad26.COV2.S vaccination and SARS-CoV-2 variants. Sample treatment: around 19 received Ad26.COV2.S at low or high dose, single or two shots; 5 received placebo; per-sample allocation not given. Sampling was performed 63 days after the first vaccine or placebo injection. This table comes from immunoSEQ multiplex PCR, and its TCRdb copy is limited to in-frame clones, with some not included. The data show roughly 300,000 clones, around nine tenths seen once. The sequences come from peripheral blood, collected in a trial of Ad26.COV2.S vaccine versus placebo. All receptors come from a person aged 18-60 years who received the Ad26.COV2.S COVID-19 vaccine or a placebo.

The chain employs TRBV9 and TRBJ2-7, with D tentatively TRBD1 (6 bases). The CDR3 length is 13 residues. Trimming stripped 7 bases from V and 3 bases from J, with 14 bases between. Germline V gives CDR1 SGDLS, CDR2 YYNGEE. The CDR3 bases are TGTGCCAGCCGCGGCCCGGACAGCTACGAGCAGTACTTC. This encodes CASRGPDSYEQYF.

The chain combines TRBV30 with TRBJ2-5, with TRBD2 as a possible D gene (6 bases). This CDR3 is 12 amino acids long. Trimming cost V 0 bases and J 6 bases, with 8 bases left between them. Germline-derived CDR1 and CDR2 are GTSNPN and SVGIG (reference sequence). The CDR3 spells CAWSVAGKTQYF. The CDR3 nucleotides are TGTGCCTGGAGTGTAGCGGGCAAGACCCAGTACTTC.

The rearrangement joins TRBV24-1 to TRBJ2-2; perhaps D is TRBD1 or TRBD2 (5 bases each). This CDR3 is built from 17 residues. Trimming left V 3 bases short and J 0 bases short, with 13 bases between. Germline CDR1 KGHDR, CDR2 SFDVKD. For the CDR3, the DNA is TGTGCCACCAGTGATGGCTTGGGGGTCTCGAACACCGGGGAGCTGTTTTTT. Translated: CATSDGLGVSNTGELFF.

This clone was seen a handful of times. J is TRBJ1-2 and V is TRBV20-1, with D possibly TRBD1 on 5 matching bases. Germline V gene lookup returns CDR1 DFQATT and CDR2 SNEGSKA (reference sequence). V was clipped by 6 bases and J by 2 bases, with 13 bases between them. There are 13 residues in the CDR3. The CDR3 spells CSASDSPNYGYTF. As DNA, the CDR3 is TGCAGTGCCAGTGACAGCCCAAACTATGGCTACACCTTC.

V usage is TRBV4-2 and J usage is TRBJ2-1; D might be TRBD1 (6 bases). Per the germline V gene, CDR1 is LGHNA and CDR2 is YNFKEQ. The V end lost 8 bases, the J end lost 2 bases, and 13 bases lay between the germline ends. CDR3 length: 14 residues. In DNA form, the CDR3 reads TGTGCCAGCGGAGCCGGGACAACCTACAATGAGCAGTTCTTC. Translated, it gives CASGAGTTYNEQFF.

The chain employs TRBV27 and TRBJ1-2, with 7 bases aligning to TRBD1. The CDR3 sequence is 14 residues long. Germline loops: CDR1 MNHEY, CDR2 SMNVEV (reference sequence). Trimming cost V 3 bases and J 10 bases; bases outside gene matches: 11. The CDR3 nucleotides read TGTGCCAGCAGTTTTGCCCCGCGACAGGGTGCCTACACCTTC. This sequence encodes CASSFAPRQGAYTF.

This rearrangement joins TRBV6-1 to TRBJ2-7; D is unclear. Trimming stripped 2 bases from V and 3 bases from J, with 8 bases between. The CDR3 length is 13 residues. Germline V gives CDR1 MNHNS, CDR2 SASEGT. CDR3 sequence reads: CASSESGSYEQYF. DNA of the CDR3: TGTGCCAGCAGTGAATCCGGTAGCTACGAGCAGTACTTC.

V usage is TRBV7-2 and J usage is TRBJ2-2, with D perhaps matching TRBD1 or TRBD2 (5 bases each). CDR1 and CDR2 from the germline V gene are SGHTA and FQGNSA. V gave up 2 bases and J gave up 8 bases, with 15 bases separating them. The length of the CDR3 is 15 residues. The CDR3 reads CASSLMGPFTGELFF. The CDR3 coding sequence is TGTGCCAGCAGCTTAATGGGACCTTTTACAGGGGAGCTGTTTTTT.

This chain joins TRBV29-1 and TRBJ1-1; no firm D call. The V gene's germline CDR1 is SQVTM and CDR2 ANQGSEA. V was trimmed by 7 bases and J by 3 bases, leaving 18 bases between them. The CDR3 length is 14 residues. The CDR3 DNA reads TGCAGCGCCCCCACCCGGGGAGGAGACACTGAAGCTTTCTTT. Protein: CSAPTRGGDTEAFF.

The genes are TRBV28 and TRBJ2-5; 7 bases fit TRBD1. V was clipped by 1 base and J by 5 bases; unmatched bases: 16. CDR3 size: 18 residues. Germline CDR1 is MDHEN and CDR2 is SYDVKM. The CDR3 DNA is TGTGCCAGCAGTTTATTACAAAACAACAGGGGTTTGAGGGAGACCCAGTACTTC. Its translation: CASSLLQNNRGLRETQYF.

The chain joins TRBV13 to TRBJ2-3; D unresolved. Germline CDR1 PRHDT, CDR2 FYEKMQ (reference sequence). V lost 6 bases to trimming and J lost 1 base, with 11 bases between them. This CDR3 is built from 14 residues. The CDR3 loop reads CASRSPLRTDTQYF. In DNA, the CDR3 is TGTGCCAGCAGATCCCCTCTCCGCACAGATACGCAGTATTTT.

This chain connects TRBV4-2 to TRBJ2-2; D not resolved. The CDR3 runs to 15 residues. Between the trimmed V and J ends, which lost 0 bases and 5 bases, there was a span of 10 bases. Germline lookup yields CDR1 LGHNA and CDR2 YNFKEQ. CDR3 amino acids: CASSQDTRRTGELFF. The CDR3 DNA reads as TGTGCCAGCAGCCAAGATACGCGTCGTACCGGGGAGCTGTTTTTT.

The V gene is TRBV2, the J gene TRBJ2-7; D possibly corresponds to TRBD2 (6 bases). CDR1 SNHLY and CDR2 FYNNEI come from the germline V gene. The CDR3 runs 12 residues. V was trimmed by 8 bases and J by 0 bases, leaving 8 bases between them. CDR3 loop: CASGEDSYEQYF. In DNA form, the CDR3 reads TGTGCCAGCGGGGAGGACTCCTACGAGCAGTACTTC.

J is TRBJ1-2 and V is TRBV6-2 or TRBV6-3, with a weak D call TRBD1 (5 bases). Germline V gene lookup returns CDR1 MNHEY and CDR2 SVGEGT. Trimming stripped 2 bases from V and 8 bases from J, with 12 bases between. The CDR3 extends over 13 amino acids. CDR3 amino acids: CASSYLDSQGYTF. The CDR3 DNA reads as TGTGCCAGCAGTTACCTTGACAGTCAAGGCTACACCTTC.

This clone was seen many times. The CDR3 is CASSQERGGNSPLHF. CDR3 DNA: TGCGCCAGCAGCCAAGAGAGGGGGGGTAATTCACCCCTCCACTTT. This chain connects TRBV4-3 to TRBJ1-6, with TRBD1 as a possible D gene (6 bases). V gave up 0 bases and J gave up 6 bases, with 9 bases separating them. The CDR3 has 15 residues. The germline gives CDR1 LGHNA, CDR2 YSLEER.

The chain links TRBV6-5 to TRBJ2-1; D might be TRBD2 (5 bases). Per the germline V gene, CDR1 is MNHEY and CDR2 is SVGAGI. Trimming shortened V by 10 bases and J by 0 bases, and 16 bases separated the two germline ends. The CDR3 loop spans 15 amino acids. The CDR3 bases are TGTGCCACCGGGATAGAGGAGAGCTCCTACAATGAGCAGTTCTTC. Protein product: CATGIEESSYNEQFF.

V and J are TRBV7-9 and TRBJ2-3; D is possibly TRBD2 (6 bases). Germline lookup yields CDR1 SEHNR and CDR2 FQNEAQ (reference sequence). The CDR3 length is 16 residues. V gave up 3 bases and J gave up 5 bases, with 18 bases separating them. The DNA of the CDR3 is TGTGCCAGCAGCTTCTCACCGTGGGAAGCGGGAGATACGCAGTATTTT. Its protein product is CASSFSPWEAGDTQYF.

This chain joins TRBV7-2 and TRBJ2-3, with 10 positions matching TRBD2. The CDR3 is made up of 17 amino acids. Trimming removed 1 base from V and 5 bases from J; junction bases left unmatched: 9. Germline CDR1 is SGHTA and CDR2 is FQGNSA. This CDR3 reads CASSLGPAGGHQDTQYF. In nucleotides, the CDR3 is TGTGCCAGCAGCTTAGGTCCAGCGGGGGGGCATCAAGATACGCAGTATTTT.

CDR3: CASSRDRYSYNEQFF. The CDR3 DNA reads as TGTGCCAGCAGTAGGGACCGCTACTCCTACAATGAGCAGTTCTTC. This sequence joins TRBV6-6 and TRBJ2-1; D could derive from TRBD1 or TRBD2 (5 bases each). V lost 5 bases and J 0 bases, leaving 11 bases between the germline ends. This CDR3 comprises 15 residues. Per germline, CDR1 MNHNY and CDR2 SVGAGI (reference sequence).

Turning to this clone: The sample contains more than one DNA sequence encoding this CDR3. The chain has TRBV7-2 and TRBJ2-3, with TRBD1 matching over 7 bases. CDR3 length equals 15 residues. Germline values: CDR1 SGHTA, CDR2 FQGNSA. After removal of 5 bases from V and 1 base from J, the junction contained 6 bases not matched to a gene. The CDR3 DNA reads TGTGCCAGCAGCCTAAATACAGGGGGCACAGATACGCAGTATTTT. Translated: CASSLNTGGTDTQYF.

This clone was found a few times. This chain connects TRBV7-3 to TRBJ2-2; D possibly corresponds to TRBD2 (6 bases). The CDR3 spans 14 residues. The V gene's germline CDR1 is SGHTA and CDR2 FQGTGA. The V end was cut by 5 bases, the J end by 6 bases, with 13 bases between. CDR3 DNA sequence: TGTGCCAGCAGCCCCACCGGGAGCGCCGGGGAGCTGTTTTTT. This gives the protein CASSPTGSAGELFF.

V is TRBV9 and J is TRBJ1-1; 12 positions agree with TRBD1. Trimming removed 0 bases from V and 5 bases from J; junction bases left unmatched: 5. CDR1 is SGDLS and CDR2 is YYNGEE in the germline V gene. CDR3 length: 16 amino acids. The CDR3 sequence is CASSVAGTGGLTEAFF. The CDR3 region has the DNA TGTGCCAGCAGCGTAGCAGGGACAGGGGGCTTGACTGAAGCTTTCTTT.

This clone showed up just once. CDR3 protein: CASSDRGTNTEAFF. CDR3 sequence (DNA): TGTGCCAGCAGTGACCGGGGGACGAACACTGAAGCTTTCTTT. V usage is TRBV25-1 and J usage is TRBJ1-1; the D gene is possibly TRBD1 (5 bases). V lost 3 bases to trimming and J lost 1 base, with 9 bases between them. The germline V gene encodes CDR1 MGHDK and CDR2 SYGVNS. This CDR3 spans 14 amino acids.

The chain combines TRBV7-9 with TRBJ1-3; D ambiguous. The V gene's germline CDR1 is SEHNR and CDR2 FQNEAQ (reference sequence). CDR3 length: 15 amino acids. The V gene lost 3 bases and the J gene lost 1 base, with 10 bases spanning the gap. The CDR3: CASSLLAPSGNTIYF. CDR3 sequence (DNA): TGTGCCAGCAGCTTGTTGGCTCCTTCTGGAAACACCATATATTTT.

In this sample, this clone turned up once. The rearrangement joins TRBV7-9 to TRBJ1-1, with 11 bases identical to TRBD1. Germline CDR1 reads SEHNR; CDR2 reads FQNEAQ (reference sequence). The CDR3 runs 14 residues. The V segment lost 5 bases and the J segment 7 bases; nucleotides outside the gene matches: 6. Written as DNA, the CDR3 is TGTGCCAGCAGCCCGGACAGGGGGCTTGGTGAAGCTTTCTTT. Amino acid sequence: CASSPDRGLGEAFF.

A few counts support this clone. V usage is TRBV19 and J usage is TRBJ1-2; unclear D gene. The germline V and J ends were trimmed by 5 bases and 3 bases, with 13 bases remaining between them. The CDR3 has 14 residues. Germline lookup yields CDR1 LNHDA and CDR2 SQIVND (reference sequence). Here the CDR3 DNA reads TGTGCCAGTAGTTATGAACCGAGGGACTATGGCTACACCTTC. As protein: CASSYEPRDYGYTF.